The entry below gives a single TCR beta chain sequence along with its context. Random-hexamer reverse transcription was applied to roughly 0.5 to 1 ug RNA. The CDR3 of TCR beta was amplified by immunoSEQ multiplex PCR across 54 Vbeta and 13 Jbeta. TCRdb re-derived calls from the immunoSEQ multiplex PCR reads in MiXCR, one entry per CDR3 protein. The data contain around 230,000 distinct CDR3 sequences, around 96% of them singletons. Trimming cost V 5 bases and J 1 base, with 9 bases left between them. The CDR3 runs to 14 residues. Germline lookup yields CDR1 SNHLY and CDR2 FYNNEI. This sample is drawn from a study of CD8 T cells in Susac syndrome.

The sequenced sample was CD4+ T cells from PBMCs. This chain links TRBV2 with TRBJ2-1; perhaps TRBD1 as D (5 bases). The source is a human donor with multiple sclerosis. The CDR3 spells CASSRRQSYNEQFF. The CDR3 DNA follows: TGTGCCAGCAGTCGACGACAGTCCTACAATGAGCAGTTCTTC.